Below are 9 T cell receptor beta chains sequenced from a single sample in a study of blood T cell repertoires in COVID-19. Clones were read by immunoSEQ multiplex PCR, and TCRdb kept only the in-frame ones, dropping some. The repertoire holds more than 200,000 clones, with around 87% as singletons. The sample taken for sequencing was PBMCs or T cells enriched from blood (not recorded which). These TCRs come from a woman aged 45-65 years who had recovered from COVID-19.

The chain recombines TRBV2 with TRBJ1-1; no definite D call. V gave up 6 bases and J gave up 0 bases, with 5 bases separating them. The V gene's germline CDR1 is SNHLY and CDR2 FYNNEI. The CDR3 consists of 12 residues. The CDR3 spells CASRRLNTEAFF. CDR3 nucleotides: TGTGCCAGCAGGCGTCTGAACACTGAAGCTTTCTTT.

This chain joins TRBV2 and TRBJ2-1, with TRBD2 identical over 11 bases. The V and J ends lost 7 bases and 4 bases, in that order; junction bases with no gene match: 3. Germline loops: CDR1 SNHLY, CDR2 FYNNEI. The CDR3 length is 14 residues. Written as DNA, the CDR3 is TGTGCCAGCATGGGGACTAGCGGTTACAATGAGCAGTTCTTC. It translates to CASMGTSGYNEQFF.

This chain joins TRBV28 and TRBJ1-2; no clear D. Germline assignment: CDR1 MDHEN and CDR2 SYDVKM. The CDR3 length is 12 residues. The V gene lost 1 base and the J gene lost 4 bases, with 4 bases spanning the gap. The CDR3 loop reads CASSLSRYGYTF. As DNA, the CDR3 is TGTGCCAGCAGTTTATCGCGCTATGGCTACACCTTC.

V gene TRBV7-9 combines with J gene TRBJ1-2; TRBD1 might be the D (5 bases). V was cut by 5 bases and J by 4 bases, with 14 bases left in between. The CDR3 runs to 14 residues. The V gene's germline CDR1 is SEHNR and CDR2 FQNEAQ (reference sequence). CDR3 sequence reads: CASSQGKKIYGYTF. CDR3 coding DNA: TGTGCCAGCAGCCAGGGCAAAAAAATCTATGGCTACACCTTC.

CDR3 coding DNA: TGTGCCACCAGCAGGGGGACTAGCGGGAGAACAGATACGCAGTATTTT. It encodes CATSRGTSGRTDTQYF. The chain carries TRBV15 and TRBJ2-3, with 14 bases identical to TRBD2. This CDR3 is built from 16 residues. V shed 3 bases and J 3 bases; nucleotides not matched to a gene: 2. The germline V gene encodes CDR1 LNHNV and CDR2 YYDKDF (reference sequence).

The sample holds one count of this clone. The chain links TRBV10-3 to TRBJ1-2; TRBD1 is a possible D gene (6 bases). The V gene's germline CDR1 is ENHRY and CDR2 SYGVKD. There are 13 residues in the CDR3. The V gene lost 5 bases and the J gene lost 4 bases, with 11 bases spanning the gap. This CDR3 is CAISPGEGYGYTF. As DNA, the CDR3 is TGTGCCATCAGTCCAGGGGAGGGCTATGGCTACACCTTC.

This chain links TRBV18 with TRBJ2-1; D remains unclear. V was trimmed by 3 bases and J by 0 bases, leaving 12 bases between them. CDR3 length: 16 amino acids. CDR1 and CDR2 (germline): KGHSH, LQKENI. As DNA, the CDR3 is TGTGCCAGCTCACCGCCAAGCGCGAGCTCCTACAATGAGCAGTTCTTC. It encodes CASSPPSASSYNEQFF.

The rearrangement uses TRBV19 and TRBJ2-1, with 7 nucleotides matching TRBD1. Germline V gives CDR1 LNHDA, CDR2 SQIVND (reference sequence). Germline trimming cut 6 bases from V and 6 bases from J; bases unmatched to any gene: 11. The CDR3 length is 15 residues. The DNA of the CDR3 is TGTGCCAGTAGAAAAGACAGGGCCCTTATCAATGAGCAGTTCTTC. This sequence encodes CASRKDRALINEQFF.

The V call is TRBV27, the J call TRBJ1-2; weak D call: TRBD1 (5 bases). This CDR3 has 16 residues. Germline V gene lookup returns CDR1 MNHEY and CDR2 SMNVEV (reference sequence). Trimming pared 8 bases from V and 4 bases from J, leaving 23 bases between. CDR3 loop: CASFPTGTTLVYGYTF. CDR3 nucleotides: TGTGCCAGCTTTCCCACAGGAACCACCCTCGTCTATGGCTACACCTTC.